The following is a T cell receptor (beta chain) sequence with its context. Its antigen is still unknown. PCR used 60 Vbeta primers and 13 Jbeta primers. Libraries were prepared by immunoSEQ multiplex PCR; TCRdb keeps only in-frame clonotypes and omits some of them. The listing contains roughly 77,000 clones. The data belong to a study of cytomegalovirus exposure and HLA in healthy donors. The CDR3 extends over 14 amino acids. Germline-derived CDR1 and CDR2 are MNHEY and SVGAGI. The V gene lost 2 bases and the J gene lost 0 bases, with 7 bases spanning the gap. General study results and limits: The authors enumerated 180 or so TCR beta chains as linked to cytomegalovirus. TCR beta V segments were, for the most part, productive about 90% or about 30% of the time in an earlier analysis. Confirmation in vitro established that a few CMV-associated chains were specific for CMV antigens. TRBV6-2, TRBV6-3 and some other V segments were excluded as indistinguishable.

The clonotype originates from a man aged 25 to 40 in good health and CMV-seronegative. The chain couples TRBV6-5 to TRBJ1-1, with a weak D call TRBD1 (5 bases). The sequencing sample was made of PBMCs. For the CDR3, the DNA is TGTGCCAGCAGTTACCGGGGGTTGAACACTGAAGCTTTCTTT. It is translated as CASSYRGLNTEAFF.